This T cell receptor beta chain was sequenced during a study of identical twins listed by TCRdb under 2016. Context from the whole study: TCR alpha and beta repertoires from monozygotic twins, unrelated adults of various ages and cord blood were deep-sequenced to test whether fetal clonotypes persist. Replicate twin experiments were performed at different times using different library preparation protocols to rule out contamination. Here is what the overall study found, with its caveats: Conclusions relied on cross-sectional statistical analysis, since the same donors could not be followed over many years. Out-of-frame TCR alpha sharing in monozygotic twins was systematically underestimated by recombination models, whereas sharing between unrelated individuals was in agreement with the recombination models. Invariant T cells such as MAIT and iNKT could partly confound zero-insertion analyses, although diverse VJ usage argued against such confounding for most clonotypes. Compared with coincidental sharing between unrelated individuals, out-of-frame TCR alpha sequences shared between twins showed an excess of sequences with low generation probability. Abundant cord blood beta clonotypes had fewer insertions, young adult naive repertoires showed a similar but weaker trend, and memory repertoires showed no such trend. Excess twin sharing in beta out-of-frame sequences was weaker because fewer shared sequences lowered the signal-to-noise ratio.

Only healthy Caucasian donors were included. The twin cohort consisted of three pairs of female monozygotic twins, all aged about 18 to 30 years. The RNA used for TCR libraries was isolated from peripheral blood mononuclear cells. The trim is 5 bases for V and 4 bases for J, with a gap of 15 bases between the germline ends. The CDR3 contains 14 residues, cysteine and phenylalanine counted. The retained sequence is limited to the CDR3, 42 bases, with the frame set at the first base. The library relied on 5' RACE. Sequencing took place on an Illumina HiSeq 2000. A universal primer binding site was added through template switching, and the final cDNA carried a unique molecular identifier so that TCR cDNA molecules could be counted accurately. Specific primers in the conserved constant-segment region were used to synthesize first-strand cDNA for the TCR alpha and beta chains. Each cDNA library was double barcoded, with a SMART-Mk sample barcode plus Illumina barcodes, to control for contamination. Two successive PCR steps introduced TruSeq adapter sequences along with Illumina sample barcodes. TCR alpha and beta cDNA libraries were sequenced on the Illumina HiSeq platform with custom primers. As for the authors' bioinformatics: Unique molecular identifiers were extracted from raw reads with MiGEC, and CDR3 positions were determined with MiXCR. Recombination models were inferred per individual with the repgenHMM and IGoR tools using an EM algorithm. Shared clonotype analysis was performed with the tcR package in R, normalizing sharing by the product of cloneset sizes. Out-of-frame nonproductive sequences were analyzed to study raw recombination free of thymic and clonal selection effects. TCRdb reworked the public reads: Q25 trimming with fastp, MiXCR clone assembly, productive beta chains retained. Each CDR3 protein appears once, grouped with its most common genes and DNA. These V and J calls are TCRdb output, not the study's own analysis. In all, the sample holds more than 600,000 distinct CDR3 sequences, and approximately 18% of those were seen once. Of the sample, around 14% is held by the ten largest clones.

This clonotype was recorded at least ten times. The specificity of this receptor is unknown. The record has no base qualities; no much larger clone is one base away. These data were likewise used in another study, on T cells expressing NK-cell markers. The second study's authors report: Three sorted T-cell subsets (CD3+CD56+NKG2C+, CD3+CD56+NKG2C- and CD3+CD56-NKG2C+) from about 8 donors had their TCR beta-chain repertoires profiled. Among the eight sequenced donors, only one was HCMV-seronegative, while the other seven were HCMV-seropositive. To restrict sorting to alphabetaTCR-expressing T cells, an anti-gammadeltaTCR antibody was added in several experiments. In five to seven donors, the dominant CD3+CD56+NKG2C+ clonotypes were found to rank among the top 10 CD8+ clonotypes and to make up about 1.0-8% of CD8+ T cells. Those dominant clonotypes were again the most abundant among CD3+CD56-NKG2C+ cells in a handful of donors, at roughly 25-60.1%. Whether the expanded NKG2C-expressing T cell clones were specific for HCMV antigens was left unclear. The study sequenced eight donors, all healthy volunteers chosen at random: three men and five women. HCMV-specific IgG was detected in serum with a commercial ELISA kit to determine HCMV serostatus. For about six donors, bulk peripheral blood T-cell repertoires were also sequenced from unsorted PBMC. Reads were demultiplexed and grouped by UMI with MIGEC, and clonotypes were assembled and quantified with MiTCR. To exclude erroneous sequences, only TCR cDNA sequences supported by at least two reads were retained. The tcR package was used for downstream repertoire analysis, and clonotypes were matched across fractions by CDR3 nucleotide sequence plus V segment. VDJmatch was used to annotate antigen specificity against VDJdb, with one amino acid substitution in CDR3 allowed.

Sequenced input: PBMCs. The TCR sequence derives from a woman under 30 in good health. The sequence is built from TRBV12-3 or TRBV12-4 and TRBJ2-7; the D region is possibly TRBD1 or TRBD2, each matching across 7 bases. CDR3 loop: CASSLQGGGYEQYF. Read as DNA, the sequence is TGTGCCAGCAGTCTCCAGGGGGGAGGGTACGAGCAGTACTTC.